Presented here are 24 T cell receptor beta chains from one specimen sequenced in a study of CD8 T cells in ankylosing spondylitis. In TCRdb, the 5' RACE reads were re-called with MiXCR into one record per CDR3 protein. The sample contains 250,000 to 300,000 distinct CDR3 sequences, around 18% of which appear only once. Material: blood, either unsorted or a sorted T cell fraction (not recorded which). The receptor set was obtained from a male donor with ankylosing spondylitis or in good health (not recorded which).

This clonotype appeared a few times. V usage is TRBV20-1 and J usage is TRBJ2-1; no clear D. CDR1 and CDR2 from the germline V gene are DFQATT and SNEGSKA (reference sequence). The CDR3 consists of 13 residues. Trimming removed 1 base at V and 3 bases at J, with 7 bases between. CDR3 loop: CSARGWNYNEQFF. The CDR3 DNA is TGCAGTGCTAGAGGATGGAACTACAATGAGCAGTTCTTC.

This clonotype was seen a handful of times. The chain joins TRBV7-8 to TRBJ2-4; the D is unclear. Germline V gene data show CDR1 as SGHVS and CDR2 as FQNEAQ. The CDR3 loop spans 12 amino acids. The V gene lost 5 bases and the J gene lost 7 bases, with 9 bases spanning the gap. The CDR3 bases are TGTGCCAGCAGCCGCAACGGGAACATTCAGTACTTC. Translation: CASSRNGNIQYF.

This clonotype has a count of ten or more. The chain has TRBV10-3 and TRBJ2-2, with D possibly TRBD2 on 5 matching bases. Germline V gene lookup returns CDR1 ENHRY and CDR2 SYGVKD. Trimming left V 4 bases short and J 5 bases short, with 11 bases between. This CDR3 has 14 residues. For the CDR3, the DNA is TGTGCCATCAGTGGGTCTAGCAGGACCGGGGAGCTGTTTTTT. The encoded protein is CAISGSSRTGELFF.

The chain carries TRBV12-3 or TRBV12-4 and TRBJ2-3, with a tentative D call TRBD2 (6 bases). The V gene lost 8 bases and the J gene lost 0 bases, with 12 bases spanning the gap. CDR3 length: 14 residues. As DNA, the CDR3 is TGTGCCAGCGGAACCAGCGGGAGCACAGATACGCAGTATTTT. This sequence encodes CASGTSGSTDTQYF.

This clonotype was seen repeatedly, ten times or more. V is TRBV12-3 or TRBV12-4 and J is TRBJ1-2, with unresolved D. Trimming took off 1 base at V and 1 base at J, with 10 bases between the two ends. The CDR3 sequence is 15 residues long. CDR3 in DNA: TGTGCCAGCAGTTTAGGGGTCCTTCTTAACTATGGCTACACCTTC. It specifies CASSLGVLLNYGYTF.

The chain links TRBV28 to TRBJ2-4; 7 positions agree with TRBD2. The V gene's germline CDR1 is MDHEN and CDR2 SYDVKM. Unmatched junction bases numbered 10, after V lost 5 bases and J lost 3 bases. The CDR3 contains 16 residues. The CDR3: CASSPVGRVDKNIQYF. Written as DNA, the CDR3 is TGTGCCAGCAGTCCCGTTGGGAGGGTCGACAAAAACATTCAGTACTTC.

This clonotype was counted at least ten times. V and J are TRBV7-6 and TRBJ2-2; 9 nucleotides align to TRBD2. Trimming removed 3 bases from V and 0 bases from J; junction bases left unmatched: 5. Germline V gene lookup returns CDR1 SGHVS and CDR2 FNYEAQ. This CDR3 is built from 17 residues. CDR3 protein: CASSFPSGDPNTGELFF. CDR3 sequence (DNA): TGTGCCAGCAGCTTCCCTAGCGGGGACCCGAACACCGGGGAGCTGTTTTTT.

The chain uses TRBV7-9 and TRBJ1-1; 8 bases align to TRBD1. In germline, CDR1 is SEHNR, CDR2 FQNEAQ (reference sequence). Trimming took 8 bases from V and 4 from J; bases not matched to a gene: 6. The CDR3 is 13 amino acids. The CDR3: CASRDRTTTEAFF. DNA for the CDR3: TGTGCCAGCCGGGACAGGACCACCACTGAAGCTTTCTTT.

In its sample, this clonotype was seen a few times. The chain has TRBV6-1 and TRBJ2-3; maybe TRBD1 (5 bases). The CDR3 runs 14 residues. With 4 bases removed from V and 3 bases from J, the gap between germline ends came to 11 bases. In germline, CDR1 is MNHNS, CDR2 SASEGT. For the CDR3, the DNA is TGTGCCAGCAGTGGTGTCAGGGCGACAGATACGCAGTATTTT. It encodes CASSGVRATDTQYF.

There are many counts of this clonotype. As DNA, the CDR3 is TGCAGTGGCTCAGTAGGTTCCACTGAAGCTTTCTTT. It yields the protein CSGSVGSTEAFF. J is TRBJ1-1 and V is TRBV20-1; D is unclear. There are 12 residues in the CDR3. With 7 bases removed from V and 4 bases from J, the gap between germline ends came to 13 bases. The germline gives CDR1 DFQATT, CDR2 SNEGSKA (reference sequence).

This chain connects TRBV20-1 to TRBJ1-1; the D is unclear. V was cut by 5 bases and J by 1 base, with 17 bases left in between. Germline V gene sequence: CDR1 DFQATT, CDR2 SNEGSKA (reference sequence). CDR3 size: 15 residues. CDR3: CSARKLGAENTEAFF. DNA for the CDR3: TGCAGTGCTCGGAAGCTGGGAGCCGAGAACACTGAAGCTTTCTTT.

The chain uses TRBV5-1 and TRBJ2-3; 7 nucleotides line up with TRBD2. J lost 4 bases, V lost 4 bases, and 15 bases had no gene match. Germline V gives CDR1 SGHRS, CDR2 YFSETQ. This CDR3 has 17 residues. CDR3 DNA sequence: TGCGCCAGCAGCCTCAGGCGGGGGAAGGCCGTCTCAGATACGCAGTATTTT. Amino acid sequence: CASSLRRGKAVSDTQYF.

This rearrangement joins TRBV20-1 to TRBJ2-5, with D perhaps given as TRBD1 or TRBD2 (5 bases each). V was trimmed by 1 base and J by 1 base, leaving 10 bases between them. The CDR3 has 14 amino acids. CDR1 is DFQATT and CDR2 is SNEGSKA in the germline V gene (reference sequence). The CDR3 protein is CSARVPGTQETQYF. CDR3 bases: TGCAGTGCTAGAGTCCCCGGGACCCAAGAGACCCAGTACTTC.

This clonotype was seen a handful of times. The chain links TRBV5-1 to TRBJ1-1; maybe TRBD1 (6 bases). CDR1 and CDR2 from the germline V gene are SGHRS and YFSETQ. This CDR3 is 17 amino acids long. Trimming left V 2 bases short and J 1 base short, with 18 bases between. The CDR3 loop is CASSFMGRGLRNTEAFF. In nucleotides, the CDR3 is TGCGCCAGCAGCTTTATGGGAAGGGGGTTAAGGAACACTGAAGCTTTCTTT.

The chain recombines TRBV10-2 with TRBJ2-7, with D perhaps matching TRBD2 (6 bases). The CDR3 spans 14 residues. Trimming shortened V by 0 bases and J by 7 bases, and 13 bases separated the two germline ends. Germline CDR1 reads WSHSY; CDR2 reads SAAADI. The CDR3 DNA follows: TGCGCCAGCAGTGAGTCGTCAGGGACTCGGGAGCAGTACGTC. Protein: CASSESSGTREQYV.

A few counts support this clonotype. This sequence joins TRBV4-1 and TRBJ2-5; TRBD1 matches 7 bases. Germline V gene lookup returns CDR1 MGHRA and CDR2 YSYEKL. With V trimmed by 6 bases and J by 4 bases, 11 bases remained unmatched. The CDR3 is made up of 15 amino acids. Here the CDR3 reads CASRVQQGLRETQYF. The CDR3 DNA is TGCGCCAGCAGGGTTCAACAGGGGTTGCGAGAGACCCAGTACTTC.

This clonotype was recorded many times. V and J are TRBV24-1 and TRBJ2-2; 8 nucleotides line up with TRBD1. The junction had 8 bases not matched to a gene; V was cut back by 7 bases and J by 5 bases. The length of the CDR3 is 15 residues. Germline V gene lookup returns CDR1 KGHDR and CDR2 SFDVKD. The CDR3 DNA reads as TGTGCCACCAGCCTGACAGGGGAGAAGACCGGGGAGCTGTTTTTT. Its protein product is CATSLTGEKTGELFF.

This clonotype was recorded a few times. The rearrangement uses TRBV9 and TRBJ1-5; tentative D call: TRBD1 (5 bases). Trimming took off 7 bases at V and 5 bases at J, with 19 bases between the two ends. CDR3 length: 15 residues. The V gene's germline CDR1 is SGDLS and CDR2 YYNGEE. The CDR3 DNA sequence: TGTGCCAGCCAAAAAATGCCAGGGCAGGATCAGCCCCAGCATTTT. Protein: CASQKMPGQDQPQHF.

This chain links TRBV11-2 with TRBJ2-1; the D is unclear. Germline V gene sequence: CDR1 SGHAT, CDR2 FQNNGV. Trimming took off 2 bases at V and 6 bases at J, with 11 bases between the two ends. CDR3 length: 14 residues. CDR3 loop: CASSLSRAGNEQFF. In DNA, the CDR3 is TGTGCCAGCAGCTTATCTCGGGCAGGCAATGAGCAGTTCTTC.

This clonotype turned up a few times. The genes are TRBV12-3 or TRBV12-4 and TRBJ2-5, with 9 bases that match TRBD2. CDR3 length equals 15 residues. J lost 5 bases, V lost 2 bases, and 6 bases had no gene match. This chain's CDR3 is CASSLRASGTETQYF. CDR3 DNA: TGTGCCAGCAGTTTAAGGGCTAGCGGGACGGAGACCCAGTACTTC.

The chain carries TRBV12-3 or TRBV12-4 and TRBJ1-1, with 8 bases lining up with TRBD1. V shed 6 bases and J 1 base; nucleotides not matched to a gene: 10. There are 16 residues in the CDR3. CDR3 sequence: CASSPSRGLGNTEAFF. The CDR3 bases are TGTGCCAGCAGCCCTAGCAGGGGGCTAGGGAACACTGAAGCTTTCTTT.

This clonotype was seen a few times. This sequence joins TRBV12-3 or TRBV12-4 and TRBJ2-2; 10 bases agree with TRBD2. The CDR3 loop spans 16 amino acids. Trimming at V came to 7 bases and at J to 4 bases, leaving 9 bases not matched to a gene. In nucleotides, the CDR3 is TGTGCCAGCACCCCCCCGGGACTAGCGAGCACCGGGGAGCTGTTTTTT. Translation: CASTPPGLASTGELFF.

This clonotype was seen more than once but under ten times. In DNA, the CDR3 is TGCAGTGCTAGAGATCTCGGTTCCCTGACAAGATGGGAGACCCAGTACTTC. It codes for CSARDLGSLTRWETQYF. V is TRBV20-1 and J is TRBJ2-5; no clear D gene. V was shortened by 0 bases and J by 5 bases, with 22 bases between the two germline ends. Germline V gene data show CDR1 as DFQATT and CDR2 as SNEGSKA (reference sequence). The CDR3 is 17 residues long.

CDR3 sequence (DNA): TGCAGTGGTGGCCATACAGGGGGGGAGCTGTTTTTT. This sequence encodes CSGGHTGGELFF. The chain links TRBV20-1 to TRBJ2-2, with D maybe TRBD1 (6 bases). The germline V and J ends were trimmed by 7 bases and 8 bases, with 14 bases remaining between them. Germline V lookup: CDR1 DFQATT, CDR2 SNEGSKA (reference sequence). This CDR3 is built from 12 residues.